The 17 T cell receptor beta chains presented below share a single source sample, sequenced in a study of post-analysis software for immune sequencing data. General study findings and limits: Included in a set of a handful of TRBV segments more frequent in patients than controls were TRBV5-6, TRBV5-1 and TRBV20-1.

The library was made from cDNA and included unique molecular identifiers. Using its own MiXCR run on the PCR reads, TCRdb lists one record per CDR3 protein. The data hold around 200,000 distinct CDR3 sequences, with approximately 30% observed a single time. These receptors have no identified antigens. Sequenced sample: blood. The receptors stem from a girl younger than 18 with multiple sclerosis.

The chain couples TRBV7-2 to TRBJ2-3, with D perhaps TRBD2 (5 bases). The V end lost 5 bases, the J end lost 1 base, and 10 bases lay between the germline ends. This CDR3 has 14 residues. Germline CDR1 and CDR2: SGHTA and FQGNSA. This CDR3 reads CASSLMEGTDTQYF. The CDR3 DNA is TGTGCCAGCAGCCTTATGGAGGGCACAGATACGCAGTATTTT. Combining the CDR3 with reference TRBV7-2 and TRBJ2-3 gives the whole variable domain GAGVSQSPSNKVTEKGKDVELRCDPISGHTALYWYRQSLGQGLEFLIYFQGNSAPDKSGLPSDRFSAERTGGSVSTLTIQRTQQEDSAVYLCASSLMEGTDTQYFGPGTRLTVL.

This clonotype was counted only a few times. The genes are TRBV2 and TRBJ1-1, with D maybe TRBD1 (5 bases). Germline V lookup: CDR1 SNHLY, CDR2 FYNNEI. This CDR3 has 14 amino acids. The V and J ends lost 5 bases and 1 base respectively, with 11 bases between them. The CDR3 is CASSTGLTNTEAFF. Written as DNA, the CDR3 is TGTGCCAGCAGTACGGGACTCACGAACACTGAAGCTTTCTTT.

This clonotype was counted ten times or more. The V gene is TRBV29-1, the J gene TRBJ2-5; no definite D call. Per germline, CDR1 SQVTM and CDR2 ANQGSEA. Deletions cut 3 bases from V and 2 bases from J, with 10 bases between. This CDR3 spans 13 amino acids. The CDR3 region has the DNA TGCAGCGTTGAGGCCCAGCAACAAGAGACCCAGTACTTC. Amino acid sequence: CSVEAQQQETQYF.

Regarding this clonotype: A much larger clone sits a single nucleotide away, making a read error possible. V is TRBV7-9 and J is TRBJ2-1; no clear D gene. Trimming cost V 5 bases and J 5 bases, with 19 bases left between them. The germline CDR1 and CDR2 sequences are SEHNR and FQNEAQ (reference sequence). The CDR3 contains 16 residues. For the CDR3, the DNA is TGTGCCAGCAGCCCACGTTTGCAGTCACCCCACAATGAGCAGTTCTTC. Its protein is CASSPRLQSPHNEQFF.

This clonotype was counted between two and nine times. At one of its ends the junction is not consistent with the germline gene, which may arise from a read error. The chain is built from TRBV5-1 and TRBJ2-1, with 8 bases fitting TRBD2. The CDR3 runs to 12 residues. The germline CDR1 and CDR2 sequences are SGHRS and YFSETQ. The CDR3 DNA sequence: TGCGCCAGCAGAAATAGCGGGAATGAGCGGTTCTTC. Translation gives CASRNSGNERFF.

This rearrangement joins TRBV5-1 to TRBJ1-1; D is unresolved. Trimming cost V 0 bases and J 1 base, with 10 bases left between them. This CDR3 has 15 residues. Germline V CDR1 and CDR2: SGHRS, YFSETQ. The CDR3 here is CASSLGNPSNTEAFF. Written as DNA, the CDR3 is TGCGCCAGCAGCTTGGGGAATCCATCGAACACTGAAGCTTTCTTT.

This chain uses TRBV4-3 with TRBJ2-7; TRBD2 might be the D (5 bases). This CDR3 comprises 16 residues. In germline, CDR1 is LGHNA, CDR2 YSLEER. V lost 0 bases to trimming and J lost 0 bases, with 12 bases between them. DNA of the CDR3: TGCGCCAGCAGCCAAGATATCGGGGATACCTCCTACGAGCAGTACTTC. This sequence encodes CASSQDIGDTSYEQYF.

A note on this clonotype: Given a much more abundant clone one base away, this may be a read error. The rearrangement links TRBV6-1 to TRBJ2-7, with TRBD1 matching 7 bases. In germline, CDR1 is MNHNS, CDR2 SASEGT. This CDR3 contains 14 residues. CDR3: CASREATGSYEQYF. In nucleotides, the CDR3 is TGTGCCAGCAGGGAAGCGACAGGGTCCTACGAGCAGTACTTC.

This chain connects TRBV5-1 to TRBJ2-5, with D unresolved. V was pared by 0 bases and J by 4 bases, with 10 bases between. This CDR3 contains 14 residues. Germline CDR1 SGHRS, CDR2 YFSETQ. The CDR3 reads CASSLAGVTETQYF. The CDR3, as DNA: TGCGCCAGCAGCTTGGCCGGAGTAACAGAGACCCAGTACTTC.

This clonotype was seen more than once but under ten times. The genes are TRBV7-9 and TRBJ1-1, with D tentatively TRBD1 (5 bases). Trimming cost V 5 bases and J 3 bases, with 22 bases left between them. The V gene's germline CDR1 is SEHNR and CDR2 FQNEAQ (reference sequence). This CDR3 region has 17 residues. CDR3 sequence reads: CASSLRGRVDYDTEAFF. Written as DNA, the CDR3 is TGTGCCAGCAGCCTACGGGGCAGGGTGGATTATGACACTGAAGCTTTCTTT.

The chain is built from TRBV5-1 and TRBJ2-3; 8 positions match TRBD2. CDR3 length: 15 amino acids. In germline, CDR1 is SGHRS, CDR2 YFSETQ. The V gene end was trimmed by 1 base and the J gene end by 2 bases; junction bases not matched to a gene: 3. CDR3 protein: CASSLQRENTDTQYF. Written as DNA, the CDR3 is TGCGCCAGCAGCTTGCAGCGGGAGAACACAGATACGCAGTATTTT.

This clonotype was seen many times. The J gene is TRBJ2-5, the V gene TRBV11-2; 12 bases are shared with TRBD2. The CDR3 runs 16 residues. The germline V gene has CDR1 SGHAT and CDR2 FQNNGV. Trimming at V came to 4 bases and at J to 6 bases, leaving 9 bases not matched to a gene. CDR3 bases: TGTGCCAGCAGCTCCTCCGCTAGCGGGGGGGGGAAGACCCAGTACTTC. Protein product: CASSSSASGGGKTQYF.

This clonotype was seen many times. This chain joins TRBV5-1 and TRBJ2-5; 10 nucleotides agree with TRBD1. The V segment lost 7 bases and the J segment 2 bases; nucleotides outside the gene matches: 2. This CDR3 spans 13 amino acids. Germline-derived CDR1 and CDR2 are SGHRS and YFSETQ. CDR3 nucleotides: TGCGCCAGCGGACAGGGGGGTCAAGAGACCCAGTACTTC. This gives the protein CASGQGGQETQYF.

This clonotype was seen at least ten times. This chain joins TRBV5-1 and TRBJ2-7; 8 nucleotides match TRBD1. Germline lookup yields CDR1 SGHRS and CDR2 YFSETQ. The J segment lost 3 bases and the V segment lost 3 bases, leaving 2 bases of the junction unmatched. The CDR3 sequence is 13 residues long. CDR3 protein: CASSSGTGYEQYF. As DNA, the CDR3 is TGCGCCAGCAGCTCCGGGACAGGCTACGAGCAGTACTTC.

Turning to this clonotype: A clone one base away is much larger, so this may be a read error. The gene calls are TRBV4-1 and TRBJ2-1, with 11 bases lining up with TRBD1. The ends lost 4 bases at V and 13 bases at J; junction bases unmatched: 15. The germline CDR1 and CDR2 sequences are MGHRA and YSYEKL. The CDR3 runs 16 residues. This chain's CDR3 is CASSPPGQGVWETQFF. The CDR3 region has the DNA TGCGCCAGCAGCCCTCCGGGACAGGGGGTGTGGGAGACCCAGTTCTTC.

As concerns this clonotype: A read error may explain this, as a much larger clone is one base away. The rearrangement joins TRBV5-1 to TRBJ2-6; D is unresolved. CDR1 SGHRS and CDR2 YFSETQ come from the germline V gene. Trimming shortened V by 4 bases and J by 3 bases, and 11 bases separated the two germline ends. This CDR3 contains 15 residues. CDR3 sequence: CASSANLLGANVLTF. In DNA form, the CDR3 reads TGCGCCAGCAGCGCCAACCTCCTTGGGGCCAACGTCCTGACTTTC.

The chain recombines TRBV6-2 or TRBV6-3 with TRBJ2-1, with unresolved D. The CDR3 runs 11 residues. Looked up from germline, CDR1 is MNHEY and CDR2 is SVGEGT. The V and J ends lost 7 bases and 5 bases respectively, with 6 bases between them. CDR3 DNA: TGTGCCAGCACCAACCACAATGAGCAGTTCTTC. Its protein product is CASTNHNEQFF.